Listed below are T cell receptor beta chains from one sample, sequenced in a study of cytomegalovirus exposure and HLA in healthy donors. The assay was immunoSEQ multiplex PCR, and TCRdb's table has in-frame clones only and misses some. The sample yields about 160,000 clones, approximately 88% seen once. The source material was PBMCs. The receptors here all came from a boy aged 2 to 9 in good health and CMV-seronegative. The CDR3 runs from the conserved cysteine through the conserved F or W. The D gene is left open where the match is weak. Size values are once, few and many counts, or a class for expanded clones, and some rows have none.

CDR3: CASSSTPEAGKLFF
DNA: TGTGCCAGCAGCTCGACCCCGGAGGCAGGAAAACTGTTTTTT
V: TRBV5-6
D: -
J: TRBJ1-4
size: -

CDR3: CASSDEAWEGDYGYTF
DNA: TGTGCCAGCAGTGACGAAGCTTGGGAGGGGGACTATGGCTACACCTTC
V: TRBV25-1
D: -
J: TRBJ1-2
size: -

CDR3: CSSSLSNGGAGNEQFF
DNA: TGTTCCAGCAGCTTATCGAACGGGGGGGCTGGCAATGAGCAGTTCTTC
V: TRBV7-9
D: TRBD2
J: TRBJ2-1
size: -

CDR3: CASSVEGRGYTF
DNA: TGTGCCAGCAGCGTGGAGGGGCGAGGCTACACCTTC
V: TRBV9
D: -
J: TRBJ1-2
size: -

CDR3: CASSLGQGPLSPLHF
DNA: TGCGCCAGCAGCCTTGGACAGGGGCCGCTTTCACCCCTCCACTTT
V: TRBV4-1
D: TRBD1
J: TRBJ1-6
size: -

CDR3: CASSPPLRVGDYEQYF
DNA: TGTGCCAGCAGCCCACCCCTGAGGGTCGGGGACTACGAGCAGTACTTC
V: TRBV7-8
D: -
J: TRBJ2-7
size: -

CDR3: CAWRENRGNSPLHF
DNA: TGTGCCTGGAGAGAGAACAGGGGTAATTCACCCCTCCACTTT
V: TRBV30
D: TRBD1
J: TRBJ1-6
size: -

CDR3: CASSGDRTGFDTEAFF
DNA: TGTGCCAGCAGCGGGGACCGAACAGGGTTCGACACTGAAGCTTTCTTT
V: TRBV7-9
D: -
J: TRBJ1-1
size: -

CDR3: CASRRNSPLHF
DNA: TGTGCCAGCAGGCGGAATTCACCCCTCCACTTT
V: TRBV6-1
D: -
J: TRBJ1-6
size: -

CDR3: CASSFGGHTEAFF
DNA: TGTGCCAGCTCTTTCGGGGGGCACACTGAAGCTTTCTTT
V: TRBV7-6
D: -
J: TRBJ1-1
size: -

CDR3: CASSPQNVVSVYGYTF
DNA: TGTGCCAGCAGCCCCCAGAACGTCGTTTCTGTCTATGGCTACACCTTC
V: TRBV9
D: -
J: TRBJ1-2
size: few

CDR3: CSVYWSSYNEQFF
DNA: TGCAGCGTGTACTGGAGCTCCTACAATGAGCAGTTCTTC
V: TRBV29-1
D: -
J: TRBJ2-1
size: -

CDR3: CASSDSTQETQYF
DNA: TGTGCCAGCAGTGACAGCACGCAAGAGACCCAGTACTTC
V: TRBV28
D: -
J: TRBJ2-5
size: -

CDR3: CASSPEQANTEAFF
DNA: TGTGCCAGCAGCCCCGAACAGGCGAACACTGAAGCTTTCTTT
V: TRBV5-4
D: -
J: TRBJ1-1
size: -

CDR3: CASSYSGLVTETQYF
DNA: TGTGCCAGCAGCTACTCAGGGTTGGTCACAGAGACCCAGTACTTC
V: TRBV11-2
D: -
J: TRBJ2-5
size: -

CDR3: CASSQPIVRLAKNIQYF
DNA: TGCGCCAGCAGCCAGCCCATCGTCCGGTTAGCCAAAAACATTCAGTACTTC
V: TRBV4-1
D: -
J: TRBJ2-4
size: -

CDR3: CASSQKRDRGLAEAFF
DNA: TGCGCCAGCAGCCAGAAAAGGGACAGGGGGCTTGCTGAAGCTTTCTTT
V: TRBV4-1
D: TRBD1
J: TRBJ1-1
size: -

CDR3: CASSQTQGSSEAFF
DNA: TGTGCCAGCAGCCAAACCCAGGGCTCTTCTGAAGCTTTCTTT
V: TRBV14
D: -
J: TRBJ1-1
size: -

CDR3: CASSQRTGPVGRETQYF
DNA: TGTGCCAGCAGCCAACGGACAGGGCCGGTGGGTAGGGAGACCCAGTACTTC
V: TRBV4-2
D: TRBD1
J: TRBJ2-5
size: -

CDR3: CASGSWDYSYEQYF
DNA: TGTGCTAGTGGTTCCTGGGACTACTCCTACGAGCAGTACTTC
V: TRBV12-5
D: TRBD2
J: TRBJ2-7
size: -

CDR3: CASSLGSQGQETQYF
DNA: TGTGCCAGCAGTTTGGGCTCACAGGGGCAAGAGACCCAGTACTTC
V: TRBV27
D: TRBD1
J: TRBJ2-5
size: -

CDR3: CASSPLALGETQYF
DNA: TGTGCCAGCAGCCCGCTAGCGTTGGGGGAGACCCAGTACTTC
V: TRBV11-2
D: -
J: TRBJ2-5
size: -

CDR3: CASSLTGPLGDTQYF
DNA: TGTGCCAGCAGCCTGACAGGCCCCTTAGGAGATACGCAGTATTTT
V: TRBV6-1
D: -
J: TRBJ2-3
size: once

CDR3: CASSRDRDRLEKLFF
DNA: TGTGCCAGCAGCAGAGACCGGGACAGGTTGGAAAAACTGTTTTTT
V: TRBV21-1
D: -
J: TRBJ1-4
size: -

CDR3: CASSPQGTAGANTIYF
DNA: TGTGCCAGCAGCCCACAAGGCACGGCGGGGGCCAACACCATATATTTT
V: TRBV7-2
D: -
J: TRBJ1-3
size: -

CDR3: CASELVASGGAYNEQFF
DNA: TGCGCCAGCGAGCTTGTGGCTAGCGGGGGGGCCTACAATGAGCAGTTCTTC
V: TRBV5-1
D: TRBD2
J: TRBJ2-1
size: -

CDR3: CASSLARGYEQYF
DNA: TGTGCCAGCAGCTTAGCCCGAGGCTACGAGCAGTACTTC
V: TRBV7-8
D: -
J: TRBJ2-7
size: -

CDR3: CASRRSPDAMYYGYTF
DNA: TGTGCCAGCAGGCGGTCTCCAGACGCGATGTACTATGGCTACACCTTC
V: TRBV4-2
D: -
J: TRBJ1-2
size: -

CDR3: CASSDLRVVNQPQHF
DNA: TGTGCCAGCAGTGACCTCAGGGTGGTCAATCAGCCCCAGCATTTT
V: TRBV6-1
D: -
J: TRBJ1-5
size: once

CDR3: CASSLALGSYQETQYF
DNA: TGTGCCAGCAGCTTAGCGTTGGGGAGCTACCAAGAGACCCAGTACTTC
V: TRBV13
D: -
J: TRBJ2-5
size: few

CDR3: CASSPRRGQGNTEAFF
DNA: TGTGCCAGCAGCCCGAGAAGAGGACAGGGGAACACTGAAGCTTTCTTT
V: TRBV7-8
D: TRBD1
J: TRBJ1-1
size: -

CDR3: CARSLEVRTSLPVHLKEQYF
DNA: TGTGCCAGAAGCTTAGAAGTCCGGACTAGCTTACCTGTACACCTAAAAGAGCAGTACTTC
V: TRBV7-5
D: -
J: TRBJ2-7
size: -